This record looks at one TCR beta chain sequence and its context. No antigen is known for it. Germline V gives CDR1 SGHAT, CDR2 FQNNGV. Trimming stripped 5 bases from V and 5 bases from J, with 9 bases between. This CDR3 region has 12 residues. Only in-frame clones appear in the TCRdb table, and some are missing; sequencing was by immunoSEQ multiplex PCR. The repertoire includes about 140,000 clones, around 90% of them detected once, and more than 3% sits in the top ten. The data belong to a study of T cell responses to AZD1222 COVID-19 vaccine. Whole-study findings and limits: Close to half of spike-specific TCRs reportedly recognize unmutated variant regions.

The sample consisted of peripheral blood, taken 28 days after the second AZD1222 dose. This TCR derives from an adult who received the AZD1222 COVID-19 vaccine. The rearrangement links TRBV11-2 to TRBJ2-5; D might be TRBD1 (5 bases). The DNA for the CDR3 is TGTGCCAGCAGCGTAAAGGGGGAGACCCAGTACTTC. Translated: CASSVKGETQYF.